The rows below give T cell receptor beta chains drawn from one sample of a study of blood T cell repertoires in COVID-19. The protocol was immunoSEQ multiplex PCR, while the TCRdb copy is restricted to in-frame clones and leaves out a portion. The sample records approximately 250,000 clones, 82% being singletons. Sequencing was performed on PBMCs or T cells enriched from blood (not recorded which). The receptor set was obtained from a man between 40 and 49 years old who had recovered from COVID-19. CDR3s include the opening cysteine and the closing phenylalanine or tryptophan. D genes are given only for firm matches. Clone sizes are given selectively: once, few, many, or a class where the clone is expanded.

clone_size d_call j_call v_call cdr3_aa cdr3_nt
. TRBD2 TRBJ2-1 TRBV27 CASRTLLAGLGNEQFF TGTGCCAGCAGAACCCTCCTAGCGGGTCTTGGGAATGAGCAGTTCTTC
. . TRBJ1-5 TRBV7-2 CASSPNTGGQPQHF TGTGCCAGCAGCCCCAATACGGGAGGGCAGCCCCAGCATTTT
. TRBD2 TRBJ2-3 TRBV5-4 CASRAGTSGSRMTDTQYF TGTGCCAGCAGAGCTGGGACTAGCGGGAGTCGCATGACAGATACGCAGTATTTT
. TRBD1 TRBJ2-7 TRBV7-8 CASSFKGGDYEQYF TGTGCCAGCAGCTTCAAAGGGGGCGACTACGAGCAGTACTTC
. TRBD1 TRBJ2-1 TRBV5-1 CASRAGTGNNEQFF TGCGCCAGCAGGGCCGGGACAGGGAACAATGAGCAGTTCTTC
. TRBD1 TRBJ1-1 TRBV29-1 CSAKATGDTEAFF TGCAGCGCCAAAGCGACAGGGGACACTGAAGCTTTCTTT
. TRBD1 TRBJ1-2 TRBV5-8 CASSWDREEFYGYTF TGTGCCAGCAGCTGGGACAGGGAAGAGTTCTATGGCTACACCTTC
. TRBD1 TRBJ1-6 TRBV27 CASRPSGTGGEVPGEPLHF TGTGCCAGCCGCCCCTCCGGGACAGGGGGCGAAGTCCCAGGAGAGCCCCTCCACTTT
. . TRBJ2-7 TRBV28 CASSFGLYEQYF TGTGCCAGCAGTTTTGGACTCTACGAGCAGTACTTC
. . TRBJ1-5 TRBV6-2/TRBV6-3 CASSYPRRPQHF TGTGCCAGCAGTTACCCTCGTAGGCCCCAGCATTTT
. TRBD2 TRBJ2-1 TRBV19 CASSYGGAGYNEQFF TGTGCCAGTAGTTATGGGGGAGCGGGATACAATGAGCAGTTCTTC
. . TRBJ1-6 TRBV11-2 CASREYLGGAGYSPLHF TGTGCCAGCAGGGAATACTTGGGGGGGGCAGGCTATTCACCCCTCCACTTT
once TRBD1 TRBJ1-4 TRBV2 CASLSDRGGNEKLFF TGTGCCAGCCTATCGGACAGGGGGGGAAATGAAAAACTGTTTTTT
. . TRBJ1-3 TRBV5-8 CASSLGQVLSGNTIYF TGTGCCAGCAGCTTGGGACAGGTTCTATCTGGAAACACCATATATTTT
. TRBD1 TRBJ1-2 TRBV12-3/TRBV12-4 CASSSRQGGGYTF TGTGCCAGCAGTTCCAGACAGGGAGGAGGCTACACCTTC
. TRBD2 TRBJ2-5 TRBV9 CASSVSGGRAVETQYF TGTGCCAGCAGCGTATCGGGCGGGAGGGCCGTGGAGACCCAGTACTTC
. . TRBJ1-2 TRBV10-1 CARFQGRGAYGYTF TGCGCCAGATTCCAGGGGAGAGGGGCCTATGGCTACACCTTC